Listed here are 9 T cell receptor beta chains from one sample, sequenced in a study of blood T cell repertoires in COVID-19. Some clones are missing from TCRdb's copy, which holds only in-frame ones; the method was immunoSEQ multiplex PCR. The sample lists roughly 56,000 clones; approximately 85% were seen once. Sequencing used peripheral blood. The origin of the receptors is a human donor in a cohort sampled during active COVID-19.

This rearrangement joins TRBV28 to TRBJ1-1; tentative D call: TRBD1 (5 bases). The CDR3 has 14 amino acids. V shed 2 bases and J shed 4 bases, with 11 bases lying between them. Looked up from germline, CDR1 is MDHEN and CDR2 is SYDVKM. This CDR3 is CASSLTNGGTEAFF. The CDR3 nucleotides are TGTGCCAGCAGTTTAACCAACGGGGGCACTGAAGCTTTCTTT.

The chain links TRBV24-1 to TRBJ2-3; 9 bases match TRBD2. Germline CDR1 KGHDR, CDR2 SFDVKD. There are 16 residues in the CDR3. Trimming cost V 3 bases and J 5 bases; bases outside gene matches: 8. The CDR3 nucleotides are TGTGCCACCAGTGATCCAAGCGGGAGGCAGGGAGATACGCAGTATTTT. Translation gives CATSDPSGRQGDTQYF.

V is TRBV7-3 and J is TRBJ2-5; D unclear. Germline V CDR1 and CDR2: SGHTA, FQGTGA. V was cut by 1 base and J by 2 bases, with 5 bases left in between. The CDR3 is 13 amino acids. The CDR3 region has the DNA TGTGCCAGCAGCTTAAACAGACAAGAGACCCAGTACTTC. Residues: CASSLNRQETQYF.

J is TRBJ1-2 and V is TRBV27, with 7 bases fitting TRBD1. Trimming cost V 6 bases and J 4 bases; bases outside gene matches: 5. The CDR3 spans 13 residues. The V gene's germline CDR1 is MNHEY and CDR2 SMNVEV (reference sequence). CDR3 in amino acids: CASRGGTAYGYTF. In nucleotides, the CDR3 is TGTGCCAGCAGGGGCGGGACAGCCTATGGCTACACCTTC.

The CDR3 nucleotides read TGTGCCAGCAGTAGCGGGACTAGCACAGATACGCAGTATTTT. This codes for CASSSGTSTDTQYF. This chain uses TRBV7-9 with TRBJ2-3, with 8 positions matching TRBD2. This CDR3 has 14 amino acids. The trim removed 6 bases at V and 0 bases at J, leaving 2 bases unmatched. Germline V gene data show CDR1 as SEHNR and CDR2 as FQNEAQ (reference sequence).

The CDR3 spells CASSEGTGGRETQYF. The CDR3 DNA reads as TGCGCCAGCAGTGAGGGGACAGGGGGTCGAGAGACCCAGTACTTC. The chain joins TRBV10-1 to TRBJ2-5; 11 nucleotides agree with TRBD1. This CDR3 contains 15 residues. The ends lost 2 bases at V and 4 bases at J; junction bases unmatched: 3. Germline V lookup: CDR1 WNHNN, CDR2 SYGVQD (reference sequence).

V usage is TRBV5-1 and J usage is TRBJ2-1; tentatively, D is TRBD2 (6 bases). The CDR3 consists of 16 residues. The germline gives CDR1 SGHRS, CDR2 YFSETQ. The V and J ends lost 0 bases and 9 bases respectively, with 19 bases between them. The CDR3 reads CASSLGSGTYRSEQFF. CDR3 coding DNA: TGCGCCAGCAGCTTGGGTTCTGGGACTTACCGGAGTGAGCAGTTCTTC.

The chain has TRBV7-3 and TRBJ2-3; D might be TRBD2 (5 bases). The CDR3 is made up of 14 amino acids. Trimming took 5 bases from V and 2 from J, leaving 11 bases between them. Germline V gene sequence: CDR1 SGHTA, CDR2 FQGTGA. DNA of the CDR3: TGTGCCAGCAGCCTGACCGGGGACACAGATACGCAGTATTTT. Its protein product is CASSLTGDTDTQYF.

V usage is TRBV27 and J usage is TRBJ1-1; D gene ambiguous. The CDR3 covers 13 residues. Trimming took 5 bases from V and 2 from J, leaving 9 bases between them. Per germline, CDR1 MNHEY and CDR2 SMNVEV (reference sequence). CDR3 in amino acids: CASSHGENTEAFF. CDR3 in DNA: TGTGCCAGCAGTCACGGAGAAAACACTGAAGCTTTCTTT.